Listed below are T cell receptor beta chains from one sample, sequenced in a study of T-cell reconstitution after alpha-beta-depleted transplantation in children. TCRdb itself ran the PCR reads through MiXCR, one entry per CDR3 protein. The table shows about 980,000 distinct CDR3 sequences, with under 30% occurring only once. Here the sequenced sample was PBMCs, mostly from graft donor cells, taken 360 days after TCRalphabeta/CD19-depleted stem cell transplant. The receptors originated from a boy in the first two years of life who had a stem cell transplant for SCID, so the T cells may come from the graft donor. The CDR3 runs from the conserved cysteine through the conserved F or W. A D gene is named only where the DNA matches it firmly. Rows give clone size only sometimes, using once, few, many, or a class for an expanded clone.

V gene	J gene	D gene	clone size	CDR3 protein	CDR3 DNA
TRBV6-2/TRBV6-3	TRBJ2-5	-	-	CASSGFSYQETQYF	TGTGCCAGCAGTGGGTTTTCGTACCAAGAGACCCAGTACTTC
TRBV29-1	TRBJ2-5	TRBD2	few	CSVEWRAGRGETQYF	TGCAGCGTGGAATGGCGAGCGGGAAGAGGAGAGACCCAGTACTTC
TRBV9	TRBJ2-3	TRBD2	many	CASSVELAVGADTQYF	TGTGCCAGCAGCGTAGAACTAGCGGTCGGCGCAGATACGCAGTATTTT
TRBV5-1	TRBJ2-5	-	-	CASSQLGGETQYF	TGCGCCAGCAGCCAACTGGGGGGAGAGACCCAGTACTTC
TRBV5-5	TRBJ2-5	-	-	CASSLGRSEKTQYF	TGTGCCAGCAGCTTGGGGCGCAGCGAAAAGACCCAGTACTTC
TRBV5-1	TRBJ2-5	TRBD1	-	CASSGTAFQETQYF	TGCGCCAGCTCCGGGACAGCCTTCCAAGAGACCCAGTACTTC
TRBV20-1	TRBJ1-3	-	-	CSASRRQRENTIYF	TGCAGTGCTAGTAGACGGCAGAGGGAAAACACCATATATTTT
TRBV28	TRBJ2-7	-	-	CASSYVRHEQYF	TGTGCCAGCAGTTATGTAAGGCACGAGCAGTACTTC
TRBV7-2	TRBJ2-1	TRBD2	few	CASSLEGTSGLAEQFF	TGTGCCAGCAGCTTAGAAGGGACTAGCGGCCTTGCTGAGCAGTTCTTC
TRBV11-1	TRBJ2-4	-	-	CASSPRQGLRLAKNIQYF	TGTGCCAGCAGCCCCCGACAGGGACTTCGGTTAGCCAAAAACATTCAGTACTTC
TRBV27	TRBJ2-7	TRBD1	-	CASRKRGTGRSYEQYF	TGTGCCAGCCGAAAAAGGGGGACAGGGAGGTCCTACGAGCAGTACTTC
TRBV5-1	TRBJ2-7	-	-	CASREGTEQYF	TGCGCCAGCAGAGAGGGAACCGAGCAGTACTTC
TRBV29-1	TRBJ2-1	-	few	CSVGFGAASGNEQFF	TGCAGCGTTGGGTTTGGAGCGGCCTCGGGAAATGAGCAGTTCTTC
TRBV27	TRBJ2-1	TRBD2	few	CASSLSAGGYNEQFF	TGTGCCAGCAGTTTATCAGCGGGGGGGTACAATGAGCAGTTCTTC
TRBV7-9	TRBJ2-3	TRBD2	-	CASSFEGTSPTDTQYF	TGTGCCAGCAGCTTCGAGGGGACTAGCCCCACAGATACGCAGTATTTT
TRBV20-1	TRBJ1-1	-	few	CSARQQGNTEAFF	TGCAGTGCTAGGCAACAGGGGAACACTGAAGCTTTCTTT